This T cell receptor beta chain is from a study of spatial heterogeneity in lung cancer. The overall study: Compared with alpha-chain sequences, beta-chain sequences were consistently detected in greater numbers. Points from the study as a whole: Expanded tumor TCRs that were ubiquitous appeared in blood more at resection than follow-up.

TCRdb fed the 5' RACE reads into MiXCR, producing one record per CDR3 protein. The sample has about 22,000 distinct CDR3 sequences, approximately 5.8% seen once. The CDR3 has 15 residues. There are many counts of this clonotype. Its matching antigen is unknown. Time point given: sample taken at primary tumor resection. Samples were obtained from more than 70 donors, all untreated early-stage non-small cell lung cancer patients. The specimen was PBMCs, collected at surgery. V is TRBV21-1 and J is TRBJ2-7; TRBD1 was called by the table and not checked on the DNA. TRBV21-1 is deemed a pseudogene. This clonotype was sampled from a male donor with early-stage non-small cell lung cancer. The CDR3 DNA sequence: TGTGCCAGCCCAAAACGGGGCAGCCAAACCTACGAGCAGTACTTC. Translated, it gives CASPKRGSQTYEQYF.